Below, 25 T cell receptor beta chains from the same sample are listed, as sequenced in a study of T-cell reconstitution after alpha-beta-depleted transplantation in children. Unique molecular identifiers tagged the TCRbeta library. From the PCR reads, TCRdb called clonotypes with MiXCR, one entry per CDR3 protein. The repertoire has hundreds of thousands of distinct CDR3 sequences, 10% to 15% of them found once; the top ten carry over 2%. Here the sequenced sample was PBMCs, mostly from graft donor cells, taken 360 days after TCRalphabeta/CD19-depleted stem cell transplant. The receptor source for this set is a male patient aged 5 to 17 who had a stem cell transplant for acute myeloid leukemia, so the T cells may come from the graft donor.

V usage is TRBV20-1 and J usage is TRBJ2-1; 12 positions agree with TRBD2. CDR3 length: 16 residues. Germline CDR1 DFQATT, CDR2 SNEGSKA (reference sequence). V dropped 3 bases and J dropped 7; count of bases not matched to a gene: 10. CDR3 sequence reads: CSASRGLAGYRNEQFF. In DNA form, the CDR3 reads TGCAGTGCTAGCCGCGGACTAGCGGGGTATCGGAATGAGCAGTTCTTC.

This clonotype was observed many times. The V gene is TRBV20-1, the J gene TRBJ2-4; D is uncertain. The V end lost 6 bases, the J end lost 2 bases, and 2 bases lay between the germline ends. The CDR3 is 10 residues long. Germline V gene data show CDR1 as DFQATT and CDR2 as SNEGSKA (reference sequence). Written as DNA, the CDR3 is TGCAGTGCCTCCAAAAACATTCAGTACTTC. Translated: CSASKNIQYF.

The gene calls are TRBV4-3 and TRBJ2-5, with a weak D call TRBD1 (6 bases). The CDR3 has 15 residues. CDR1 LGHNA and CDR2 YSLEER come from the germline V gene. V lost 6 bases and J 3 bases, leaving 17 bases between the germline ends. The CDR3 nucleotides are TGCGCCAGCAGGTCCACAGGGAAATCAGAAGAGACCCAGTACTTC. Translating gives CASRSTGKSEETQYF.

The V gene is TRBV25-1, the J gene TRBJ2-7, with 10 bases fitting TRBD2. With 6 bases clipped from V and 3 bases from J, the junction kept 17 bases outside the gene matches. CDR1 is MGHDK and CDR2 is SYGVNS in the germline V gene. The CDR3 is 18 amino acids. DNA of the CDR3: TGTGCCAGCAGCGCACCCGGGGTCCTAGCGGGAGTGGTCTACGAGCAGTACTTC. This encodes CASSAPGVLAGVVYEQYF.

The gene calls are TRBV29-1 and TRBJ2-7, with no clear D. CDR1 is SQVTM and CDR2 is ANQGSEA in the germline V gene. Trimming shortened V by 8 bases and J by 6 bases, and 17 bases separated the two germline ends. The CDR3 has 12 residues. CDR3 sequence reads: CSSAAVSGEQYF. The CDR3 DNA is TGCAGCTCCGCGGCAGTTTCGGGCGAGCAGTACTTC.

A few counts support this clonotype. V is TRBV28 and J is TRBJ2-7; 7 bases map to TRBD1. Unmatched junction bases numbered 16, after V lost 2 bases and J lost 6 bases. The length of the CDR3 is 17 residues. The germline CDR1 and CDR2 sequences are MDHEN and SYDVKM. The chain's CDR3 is CASSLPRGQTQFTEQYF. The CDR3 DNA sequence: TGTGCCAGCAGTTTACCCCGGGGACAGACACAATTCACCGAGCAGTACTTC.

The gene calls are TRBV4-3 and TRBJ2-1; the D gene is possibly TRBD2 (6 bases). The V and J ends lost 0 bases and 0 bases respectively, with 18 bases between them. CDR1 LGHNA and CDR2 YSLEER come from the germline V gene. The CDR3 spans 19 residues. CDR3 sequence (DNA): TGCGCCAGCAGCCAAGAGGGAGAAAGGAGCGGGCTCTCCTACAATGAGCAGTTCTTC. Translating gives CASSQEGERSGLSYNEQFF.

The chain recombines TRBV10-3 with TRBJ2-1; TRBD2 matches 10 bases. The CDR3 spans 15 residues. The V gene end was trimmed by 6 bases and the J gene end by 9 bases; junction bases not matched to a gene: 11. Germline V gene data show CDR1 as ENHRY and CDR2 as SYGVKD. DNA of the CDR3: TGTGCCATCAGCGATCCCGGAGTAGCGGGGGGTGAGCAGTTCTTC. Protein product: CAISDPGVAGGEQFF.

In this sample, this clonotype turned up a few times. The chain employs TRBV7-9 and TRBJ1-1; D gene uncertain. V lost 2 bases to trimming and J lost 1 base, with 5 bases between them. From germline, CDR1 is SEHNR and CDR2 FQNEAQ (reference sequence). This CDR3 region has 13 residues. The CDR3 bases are TGTGCCAGCAGCTTAAGCAGGAACACTGAAGCTTTCTTT. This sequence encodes CASSLSRNTEAFF.

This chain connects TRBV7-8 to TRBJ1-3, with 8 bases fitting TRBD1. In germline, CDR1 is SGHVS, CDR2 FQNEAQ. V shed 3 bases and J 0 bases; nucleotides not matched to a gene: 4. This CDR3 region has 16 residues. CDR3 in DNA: TGTGCCAGCAGCTTCCAGGGGGCCCTCTCTGGAAACACCATATATTTT. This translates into CASSFQGALSGNTIYF.

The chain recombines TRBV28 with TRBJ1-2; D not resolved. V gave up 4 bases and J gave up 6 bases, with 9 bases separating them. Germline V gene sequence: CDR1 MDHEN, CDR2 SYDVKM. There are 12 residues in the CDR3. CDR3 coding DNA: TGTGCCAGCAGTTCCGGACCCCATGGCTACACCTTC. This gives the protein CASSSGPHGYTF.

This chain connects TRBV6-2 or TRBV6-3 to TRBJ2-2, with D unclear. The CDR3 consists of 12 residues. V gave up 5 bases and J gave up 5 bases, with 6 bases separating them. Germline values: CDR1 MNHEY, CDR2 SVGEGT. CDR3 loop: CASSVHTGELFF. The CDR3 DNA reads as TGTGCCAGCAGTGTCCATACCGGGGAGCTGTTTTTT.

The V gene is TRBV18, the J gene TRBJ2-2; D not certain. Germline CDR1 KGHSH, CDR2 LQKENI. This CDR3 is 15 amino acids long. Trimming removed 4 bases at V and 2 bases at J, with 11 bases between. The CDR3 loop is CASSQGRINTGELFF. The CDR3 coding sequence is TGTGCCAGCTCACAAGGACGGATTAACACCGGGGAGCTGTTTTTT. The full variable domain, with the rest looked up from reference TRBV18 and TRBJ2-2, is NAGVMQNPRHLVRRRGQEARLRCSPMKGHSHVYWYRQLPEEGLKFMVYLQKENIIDESGMPKERFSAEFPKEGPSILRIQQVVRGDSAAYFCASSQGRINTGELFFGEGSRLTVL.

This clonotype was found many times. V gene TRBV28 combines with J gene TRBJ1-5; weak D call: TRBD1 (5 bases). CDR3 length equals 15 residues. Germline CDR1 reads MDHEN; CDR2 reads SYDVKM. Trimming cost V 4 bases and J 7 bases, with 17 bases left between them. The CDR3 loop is CASSSVGEGRQPQHF. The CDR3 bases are TGTGCCAGCAGTTCCGTGGGGGAAGGCCGGCAGCCCCAGCATTTT.

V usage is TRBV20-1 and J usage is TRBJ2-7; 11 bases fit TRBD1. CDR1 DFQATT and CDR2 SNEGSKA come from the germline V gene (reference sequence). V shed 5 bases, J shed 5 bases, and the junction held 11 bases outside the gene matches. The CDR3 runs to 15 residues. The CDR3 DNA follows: TGCAGTGCTCTTATTCGCCCGGGACAGGGGGACGAGCAGTACTTC. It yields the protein CSALIRPGQGDEQYF.

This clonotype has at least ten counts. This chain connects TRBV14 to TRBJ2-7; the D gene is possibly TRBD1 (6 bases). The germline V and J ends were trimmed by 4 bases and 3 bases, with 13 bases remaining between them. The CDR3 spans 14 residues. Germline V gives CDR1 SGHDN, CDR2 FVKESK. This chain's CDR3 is CASSPDRRYYEQYF. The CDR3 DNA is TGTGCCAGCAGCCCTGACAGGAGATACTACGAGCAGTACTTC.

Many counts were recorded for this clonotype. The CDR3 nucleotides are TGCAGCGTCAGGGACAGGGGGAGCTATGGCTACACCTTC. It is translated as CSVRDRGSYGYTF. This chain joins TRBV29-1 and TRBJ1-2; TRBD1 agrees at 11 bases. CDR1 SQVTM and CDR2 ANQGSEA come from the germline V gene. The CDR3 runs 13 residues. V shed 6 bases and J 4 bases; nucleotides not matched to a gene: 4. Filled out from reference TRBV29-1 and TRBJ1-2, the complete variable domain reads SAVISQKPSRDICQRGTSLTIQCQVDSQVTMMFWYRQQPGQSLTLIATANQGSEATYESGFVIDKFPISRPNLTFSTLTVSNMSPEDSSIYLCSVRDRGSYGYTFGSGTRLTVV.

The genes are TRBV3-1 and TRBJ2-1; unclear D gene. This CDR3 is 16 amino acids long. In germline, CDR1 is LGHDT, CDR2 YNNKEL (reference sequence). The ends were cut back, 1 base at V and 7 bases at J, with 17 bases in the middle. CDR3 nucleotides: TGTGCCAGCAGCCAAGCCCTGCCTACCCTAGGGAATGAGCAGTTCTTC. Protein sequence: CASSQALPTLGNEQFF.

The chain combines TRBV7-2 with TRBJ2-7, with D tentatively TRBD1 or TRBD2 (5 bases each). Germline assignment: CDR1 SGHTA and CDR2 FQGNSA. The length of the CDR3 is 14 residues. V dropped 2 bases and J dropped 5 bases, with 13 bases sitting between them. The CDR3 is CASSLRDPNHEQYF. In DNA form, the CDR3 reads TGTGCCAGCAGCTTAAGGGACCCCAATCACGAGCAGTACTTC.

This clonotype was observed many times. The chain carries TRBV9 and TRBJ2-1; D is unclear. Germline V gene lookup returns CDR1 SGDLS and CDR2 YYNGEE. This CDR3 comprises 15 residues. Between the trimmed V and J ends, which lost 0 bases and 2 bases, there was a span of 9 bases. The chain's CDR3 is CASSVDPHPYNEQFF. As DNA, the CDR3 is TGTGCCAGCAGCGTAGACCCGCACCCCTACAATGAGCAGTTCTTC.

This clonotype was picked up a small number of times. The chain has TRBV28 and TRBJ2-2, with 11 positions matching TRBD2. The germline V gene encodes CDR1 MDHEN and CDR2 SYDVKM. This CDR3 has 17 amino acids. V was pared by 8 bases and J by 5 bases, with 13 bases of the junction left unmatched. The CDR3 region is CASYPHGGLAVTGELFF. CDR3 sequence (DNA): TGTGCCAGCTACCCTCACGGGGGACTAGCGGTGACCGGGGAGCTGTTTTTT.

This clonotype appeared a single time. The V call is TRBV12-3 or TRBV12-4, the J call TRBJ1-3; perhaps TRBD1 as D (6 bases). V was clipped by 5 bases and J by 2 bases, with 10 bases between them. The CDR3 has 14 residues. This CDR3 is CASSQQGTGNTIYF. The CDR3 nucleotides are TGTGCCAGCAGTCAGCAGGGGACTGGAAACACCATATATTTT.

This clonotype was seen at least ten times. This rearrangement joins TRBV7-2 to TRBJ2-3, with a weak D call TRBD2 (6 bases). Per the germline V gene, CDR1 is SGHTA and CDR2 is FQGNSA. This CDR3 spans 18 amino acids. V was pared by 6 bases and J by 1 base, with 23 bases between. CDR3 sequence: CASRLRAWDLRGTDTQYF. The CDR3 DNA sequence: TGTGCCAGCAGGTTACGCGCCTGGGACTTAAGGGGCACAGATACGCAGTATTTT.

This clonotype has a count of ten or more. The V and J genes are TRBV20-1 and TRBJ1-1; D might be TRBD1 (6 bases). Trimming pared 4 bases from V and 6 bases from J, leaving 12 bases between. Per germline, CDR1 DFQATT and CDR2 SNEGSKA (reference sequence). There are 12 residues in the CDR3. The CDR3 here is CSATGEYAEAFF. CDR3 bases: TGCAGTGCTACAGGGGAGTACGCTGAAGCTTTCTTT.

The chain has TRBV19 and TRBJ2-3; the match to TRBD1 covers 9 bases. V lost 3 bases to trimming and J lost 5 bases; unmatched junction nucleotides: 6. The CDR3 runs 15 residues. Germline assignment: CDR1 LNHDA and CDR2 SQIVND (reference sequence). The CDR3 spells CASSIYRGRRDTQYF. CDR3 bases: TGTGCCAGTAGTATCTACAGGGGGCGCCGAGATACGCAGTATTTT.